Each of the 18 T cell receptor beta chains below was sequenced from the same sample in a study of shared T cell receptors in the human thymus. Sequencing used immunoSEQ multiplex PCR; TCRdb keeps in-frame clones, though not all of them. Of about 660,000 clones in the sample, over 75% were seen once. The sample also formed part of further work on human thymus T cells.

Input material: thymocytes. The receptors shown here come from a boy in the first two years of life with a congenital heart defect.

The rearrangement joins TRBV4-1 to TRBJ2-2; TRBD2 agrees at 8 bases. CDR3 length equals 16 residues. V shed 1 base, J shed 3 bases, and the junction held 4 bases outside the gene matches. The germline V gene has CDR1 MGHRA and CDR2 YSYEKL. The CDR3 spells CASSQVRREDTGELFF. The CDR3 DNA reads TGCGCCAGCAGCCAAGTGAGGCGGGAGGACACCGGGGAGCTGTTTTTT.

This clone was counted only a few times. The rearrangement links TRBV18 to TRBJ2-5, with 11 bases fitting TRBD2. The trim removed 2 bases at V and 2 bases at J, leaving 4 bases unmatched. The CDR3 has 16 residues. CDR1 is KGHSH and CDR2 is LQKENI in the germline V gene. CDR3 amino acids: CASSPRGLAAQETQYF. The CDR3 nucleotides read TGTGCCAGCTCACCAAGGGGACTAGCGGCACAAGAGACCCAGTACTTC.

Written as DNA, the CDR3 is TGTGCCAGCAGCGTAGTCCCTAGGGGTAGGTCCTACAATGAGCAGTTCTTC. Translated: CASSVVPRGRSYNEQFF. The rearrangement joins TRBV9 to TRBJ2-1; a weak D match, TRBD1 (5 bases). The CDR3 is made up of 17 amino acids. Germline V gives CDR1 SGDLS, CDR2 YYNGEE. V gave up 0 bases and J gave up 1 base, with 14 bases separating them.

V usage is TRBV5-1 and J usage is TRBJ2-5; TRBD2 matches 7 bases. V lost 0 bases and J lost 5; bases outside the gene matches: 13. Germline V gene data show CDR1 as SGHRS and CDR2 as YFSETQ. This CDR3 spans 17 amino acids. CDR3 in DNA: TGCGCCAGCAGCTTGGCCGCGGATGGCGGGAGTCAGGAGACCCAGTACTTC. It specifies CASSLAADGGSQETQYF.

This chain uses TRBV5-6 with TRBJ2-7; TRBD2 matches 15 bases. CDR1 and CDR2 (germline): SGHDT, YYEEEE. The V segment lost 1 base and the J segment 2 bases; nucleotides outside the gene matches: 10. The length of the CDR3 is 19 residues. The CDR3 loop reads CASSLRGLAGGRPTYEQYF. Here the CDR3 DNA reads TGTGCCAGCAGCTTGAGAGGACTAGCGGGAGGGCGCCCGACCTACGAGCAGTACTTC. Supplemented by reference TRBV5-6 and TRBJ2-7, the full variable domain reads DAGVTQSPTHLIKTRGQQVTLRCSPKSGHDTVSWYQQALGQGPQFIFQYYEEEERQRGNFPDRFSGHQFPNYSSELNVNALLLGDSALYLCASSLRGLAGGRPTYEQYFGPGTRLTVT.

V and J are TRBV30 and TRBJ1-2, with 7 nucleotides matching TRBD1. The CDR3 covers 13 residues. Looked up from germline, CDR1 is GTSNPN and CDR2 is SVGIG (reference sequence). V shed 3 bases, J shed 4 bases, and the junction held 5 bases outside the gene matches. This CDR3 reads CAWRRGRVYGYTF. Here the CDR3 DNA reads TGTGCCTGGAGGAGGGGGCGCGTCTATGGCTACACCTTC.

V gene TRBV5-4 combines with J gene TRBJ2-1; 11 bases match TRBD2. This CDR3 region has 17 residues. Per the germline V gene, CDR1 is SGHNT and CDR2 is YYREEE (reference sequence). V lost 4 bases to trimming and J lost 6 bases; unmatched junction nucleotides: 12. The CDR3 coding sequence is TGTGCCAGCAGCCACGATCCACTAGCGGGAGTCTCCAATGAGCAGTTCTTC. It codes for CASSHDPLAGVSNEQFF.

The chain has TRBV29-1 and TRBJ1-4; D is unresolved. In germline, CDR1 is SQVTM, CDR2 ANQGSEA. V lost 4 bases and J 11 bases, leaving 23 bases between the germline ends. The CDR3 loop spans 15 amino acids. The CDR3 sequence is CSVGVRVRRVMKLFF. The CDR3 DNA follows: TGCAGCGTTGGAGTCCGGGTGCGACGGGTGATGAAACTGTTTTTT. The full variable domain, completed using reference TRBV29-1 and TRBJ1-4, is SAVISQKPSRDICQRGTSLTIQCQVDSQVTMMFWYRQQPGQSLTLIATANQGSEATYESGFVIDKFPISRPNLTFSTLTVSNMSPEDSSIYLCSVGVRVRRVMKLFFGSGTQLSVL.

The CDR3 nucleotides are TGTGCCAGCATCCTGGGGGAGCGGGAGGGCCTTGGAGATACGCAGTATTTT. This sequence encodes CASILGEREGLGDTQYF. The chain is built from TRBV25-1 and TRBJ2-3, with 10 bases aligning to TRBD2. Germline CDR1 reads MGHDK; CDR2 reads SYGVNS. This CDR3 is built from 17 residues. V shed 7 bases, J shed 5 bases, and the junction held 15 bases outside the gene matches.

The J gene is TRBJ2-3, the V gene TRBV5-1; tentative D call: TRBD1 (5 bases). Germline CDR1 reads SGHRS; CDR2 reads YFSETQ. V was cut by 0 bases and J by 4 bases, with 12 bases left in between. CDR3 length: 15 residues. CDR3 in amino acids: CASSLEGDRADTQYF. The CDR3 bases are TGCGCCAGCAGCTTGGAAGGGGATCGGGCAGATACGCAGTATTTT.

The chain recombines TRBV27 with TRBJ2-1; D may be TRBD2 (5 bases). This CDR3 spans 16 amino acids. Germline V lookup: CDR1 MNHEY, CDR2 SMNVEV (reference sequence). V shed 5 bases and J shed 8 bases, with 22 bases lying between them. The CDR3 bases are TGTGCCAGCAGTCCCTGGAGGCTCGAGGCCTTAGATGAGCAGTTCTTC. Translated, it gives CASSPWRLEALDEQFF.

The chain uses TRBV4-1 and TRBJ2-7; TRBD1 matches 9 bases. The CDR3 is made up of 21 amino acids. CDR1 and CDR2 from the germline V gene are MGHRA and YSYEKL. Trimming removed 1 base from V and 4 bases from J; junction bases left unmatched: 23. CDR3: CASSQGYLFGHPGQGGYEQYF. The CDR3 DNA is TGCGCCAGCAGCCAAGGGTATCTATTTGGCCACCCGGGACAGGGTGGGTACGAGCAGTACTTC.

This clone was seen a single time. The chain carries TRBV10-2 and TRBJ2-3; TRBD1 agrees at 7 bases. The CDR3 is 12 residues long. From germline, CDR1 is WSHSY and CDR2 SAAADI. Germline trimming cut 5 bases from V and 6 bases from J; bases unmatched to any gene: 2. Written as DNA, the CDR3 is TGCGCCAGCAGTAAACAGGGGGATACGCAGTATTTT. Translation: CASSKQGDTQYF.

This clone was counted a few times. CDR3 bases: TGTGCCAGCAGCTTGGTAACTAGCGGGAGCTCCGGGGACGAGCAGTACTTC. Translating it yields CASSLVTSGSSGDEQYF. The chain employs TRBV5-4 and TRBJ2-7; 11 nucleotides match TRBD2. The length of the CDR3 is 17 residues. The V gene's germline CDR1 is SGHNT and CDR2 YYREEE (reference sequence). V shed 0 bases, J shed 5 bases, and the junction held 10 bases outside the gene matches.

The gene calls are TRBV27 and TRBJ1-2; D uncertain. The germline V and J ends were trimmed by 0 bases and 6 bases, with 17 bases remaining between them. The CDR3 extends over 16 amino acids. CDR1 and CDR2 from the germline V gene are MNHEY and SMNVEV (reference sequence). CDR3 sequence (DNA): TGTGCCAGCAGTTTATCGGAGGGAAATCTTGGAGATGGCTACACCTTC. The encoded protein is CASSLSEGNLGDGYTF.

The chain uses TRBV4-1 and TRBJ1-2, with 7 nucleotides matching TRBD1. Germline assignment: CDR1 MGHRA and CDR2 YSYEKL. The CDR3 is made up of 16 amino acids. V was clipped by 2 bases and J by 7 bases; unmatched bases: 13. The CDR3 sequence is CASSQQSEGAPGGYTF. In DNA, the CDR3 is TGCGCCAGCAGCCAACAATCCGAGGGGGCGCCCGGTGGCTACACCTTC.

This clone was seen only a few times. This sequence joins TRBV29-1 and TRBJ2-1; no firm D call. Germline V gene sequence: CDR1 SQVTM, CDR2 ANQGSEA. The CDR3 has 13 residues. Trimming shortened V by 8 bases and J by 6 bases, and 17 bases separated the two germline ends. The CDR3 DNA is TGCAGCTCGAGCCCAGGAAGGTTCAATGAGCAGTTCTTC. Translation: CSSSPGRFNEQFF.

V gene TRBV27 combines with J gene TRBJ2-2; TRBD2 matches at 8 bases. This CDR3 contains 18 residues. Germline V gives CDR1 MNHEY, CDR2 SMNVEV (reference sequence). V lost 5 bases and J lost 0; bases outside the gene matches: 11. The CDR3 region has the DNA TGTGCCAGCAGTGCCGGTTCGAGCGGGAGCTCGAACACCGGGGAGCTGTTTTTT. Its translation: CASSAGSSGSSNTGELFF.